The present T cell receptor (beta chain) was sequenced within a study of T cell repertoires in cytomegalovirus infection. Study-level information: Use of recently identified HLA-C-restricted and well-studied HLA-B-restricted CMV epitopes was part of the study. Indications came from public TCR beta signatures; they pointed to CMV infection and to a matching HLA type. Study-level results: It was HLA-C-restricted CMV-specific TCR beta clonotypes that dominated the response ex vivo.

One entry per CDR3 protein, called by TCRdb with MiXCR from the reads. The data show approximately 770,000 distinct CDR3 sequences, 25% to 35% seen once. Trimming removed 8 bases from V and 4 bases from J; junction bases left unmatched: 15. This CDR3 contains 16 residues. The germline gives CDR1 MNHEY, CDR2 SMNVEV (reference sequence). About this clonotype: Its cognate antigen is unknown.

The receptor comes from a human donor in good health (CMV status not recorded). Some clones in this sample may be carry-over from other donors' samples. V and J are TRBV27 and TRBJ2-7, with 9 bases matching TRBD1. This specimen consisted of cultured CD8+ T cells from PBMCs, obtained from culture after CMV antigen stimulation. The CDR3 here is CASSPTRDRGKYEQYF. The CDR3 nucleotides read TGTGCCAGCTCCCCCACGAGAGACAGGGGGAAGTACGAGCAGTACTTC.